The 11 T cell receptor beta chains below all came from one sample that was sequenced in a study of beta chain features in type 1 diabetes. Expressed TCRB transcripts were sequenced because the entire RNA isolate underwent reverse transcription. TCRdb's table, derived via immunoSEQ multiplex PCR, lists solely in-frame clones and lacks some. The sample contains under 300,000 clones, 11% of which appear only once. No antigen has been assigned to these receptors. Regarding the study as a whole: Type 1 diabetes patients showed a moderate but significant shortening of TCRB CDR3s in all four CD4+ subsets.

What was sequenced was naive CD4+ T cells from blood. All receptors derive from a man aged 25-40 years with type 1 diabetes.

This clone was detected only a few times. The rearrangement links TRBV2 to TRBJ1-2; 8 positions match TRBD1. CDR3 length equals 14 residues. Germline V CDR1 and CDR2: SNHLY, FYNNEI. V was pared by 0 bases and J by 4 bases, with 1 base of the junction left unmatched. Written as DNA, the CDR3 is TGTGCCAGCAGTGAAGCCGGGACAGGCTATGGCTACACCTTC. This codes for CASSEAGTGYGYTF.

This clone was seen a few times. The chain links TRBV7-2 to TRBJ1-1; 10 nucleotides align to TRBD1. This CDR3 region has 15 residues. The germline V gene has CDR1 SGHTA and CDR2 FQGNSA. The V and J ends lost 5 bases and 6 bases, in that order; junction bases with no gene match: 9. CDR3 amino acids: CASSPRPGQGSEAFF. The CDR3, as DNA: TGTGCCAGCAGCCCACGCCCGGGACAGGGGTCTGAAGCTTTCTTT.

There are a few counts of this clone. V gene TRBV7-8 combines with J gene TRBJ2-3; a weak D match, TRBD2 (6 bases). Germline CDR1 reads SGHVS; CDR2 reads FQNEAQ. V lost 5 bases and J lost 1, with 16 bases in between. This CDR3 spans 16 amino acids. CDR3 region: CASSDSGVSGTDTQYF. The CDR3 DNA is TGTGCCAGCAGCGACTCGGGGGTCTCCGGCACAGATACGCAGTATTTT.

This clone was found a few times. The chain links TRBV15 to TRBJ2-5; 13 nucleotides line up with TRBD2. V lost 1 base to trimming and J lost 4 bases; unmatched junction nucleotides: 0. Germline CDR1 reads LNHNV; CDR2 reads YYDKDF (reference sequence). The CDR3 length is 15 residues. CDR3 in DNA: TGTGCCACCAGCAGAGGGACTAGCGGGGGAGAGACCCAGTACTTC. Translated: CATSRGTSGGETQYF.

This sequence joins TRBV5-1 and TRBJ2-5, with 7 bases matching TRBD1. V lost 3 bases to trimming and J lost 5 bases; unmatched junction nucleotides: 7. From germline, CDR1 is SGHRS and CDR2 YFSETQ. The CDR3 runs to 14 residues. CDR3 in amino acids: CASSYGQARETQYF. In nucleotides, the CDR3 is TGCGCCAGCAGCTATGGACAGGCGAGGGAGACCCAGTACTTC.

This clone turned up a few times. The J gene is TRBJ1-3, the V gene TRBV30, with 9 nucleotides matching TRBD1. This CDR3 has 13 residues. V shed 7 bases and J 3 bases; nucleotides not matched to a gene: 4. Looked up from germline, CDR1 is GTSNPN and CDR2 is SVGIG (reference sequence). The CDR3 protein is CALDRGNGNTIYF. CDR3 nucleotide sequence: TGTGCCTTGGACAGGGGAAATGGAAACACCATATATTTT.

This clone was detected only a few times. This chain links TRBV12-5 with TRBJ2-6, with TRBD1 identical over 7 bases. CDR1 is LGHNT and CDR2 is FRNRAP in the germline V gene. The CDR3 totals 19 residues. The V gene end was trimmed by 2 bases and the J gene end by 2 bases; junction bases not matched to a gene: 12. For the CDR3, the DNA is TGTGCTAGTGGTTTGCCTCGGACAGGTTCCGGCACTGGGGCCAACGTCCTGACTTTC. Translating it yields CASGLPRTGSGTGANVLTF.

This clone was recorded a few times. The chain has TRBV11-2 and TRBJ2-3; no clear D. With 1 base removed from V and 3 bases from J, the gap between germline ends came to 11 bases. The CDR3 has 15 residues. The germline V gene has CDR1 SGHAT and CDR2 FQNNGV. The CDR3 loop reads CASSLGPAPTDTQYF. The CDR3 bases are TGTGCCAGCAGCTTAGGCCCAGCGCCTACAGATACGCAGTATTTT. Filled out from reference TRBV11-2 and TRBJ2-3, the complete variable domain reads EAGVAQSPRYKIIEKRQSVAFWCNPISGHATLYWYQQILGQGPKLLIQFQNNGVVDDSQLPKDRFSAERLKGVDSTLKIQPAKLEDSAVYLCASSLGPAPTDTQYFGPGTRLTVL.

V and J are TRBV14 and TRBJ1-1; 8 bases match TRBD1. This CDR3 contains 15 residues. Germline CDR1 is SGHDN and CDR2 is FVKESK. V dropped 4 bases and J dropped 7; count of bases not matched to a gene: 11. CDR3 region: CASSRAGGAGGEAFF. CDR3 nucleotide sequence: TGTGCCAGCAGCCGCGCAGGGGGCGCGGGTGGTGAAGCTTTCTTT.

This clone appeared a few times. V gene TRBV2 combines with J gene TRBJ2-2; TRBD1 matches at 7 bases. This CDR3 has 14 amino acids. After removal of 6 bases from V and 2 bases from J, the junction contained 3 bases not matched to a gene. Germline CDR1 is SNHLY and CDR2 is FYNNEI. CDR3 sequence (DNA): TGTGCCAGCAGGGGGGACAGAAACACCGGGGAGCTGTTTTTT. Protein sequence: CASRGDRNTGELFF.

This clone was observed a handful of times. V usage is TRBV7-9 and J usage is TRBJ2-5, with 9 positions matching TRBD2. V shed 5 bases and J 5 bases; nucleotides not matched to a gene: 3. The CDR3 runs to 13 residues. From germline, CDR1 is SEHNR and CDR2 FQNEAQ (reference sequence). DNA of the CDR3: TGTGCCAGCAGCATCGGACTAGCGGAGACCCAGTACTTC. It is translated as CASSIGLAETQYF.